A single sample gave rise to the 2 T cell receptor beta chains below, sequenced in a study of T cell repertoires in cytomegalovirus infection. TCRdb processed the reads anew with MiXCR; each CDR3 protein has one entry. The data hold just under 550,000 distinct CDR3 sequences, with about 26% observed a single time. Sequenced material: PBMCs. These receptors were collected from a human donor in good health (CMV status not recorded). Some clones in this sample may be carry-over from other donors' samples.

This clonotype has a single count. V is TRBV7-2 and J is TRBJ1-4; no clear D gene. CDR3 length: 14 amino acids. V was clipped by 1 base and J by 6 bases, with 9 bases between them. The germline V gene encodes CDR1 SGHTA and CDR2 FQGNSA. The CDR3 here is CASSLVWRDEKLFF. The CDR3 DNA sequence: TGTGCCAGCAGCTTAGTTTGGAGGGATGAAAAACTGTTTTTT. The full variable domain, its missing parts supplied by reference TRBV7-2 and TRBJ1-4, is GAGVSQSPSNKVTEKGKDVELRCDPISGHTALYWYRQSLGQGLEFLIYFQGNSAPDKSGLPSDRFSAERTGGSVSTLTIQRTQQEDSAVYLCASSLVWRDEKLFFGSGTQLSVL.

The chain joins TRBV7-8 to TRBJ2-5, with D tentatively TRBD1 or TRBD2 (6 bases each). Germline V gene lookup returns CDR1 SGHVS and CDR2 FQNEAQ. The CDR3 runs 16 residues. V shed 1 base and J shed 4 bases, with 16 bases lying between them. The DNA of the CDR3 is TGTGCCAGCAGCTTAGATGGAGGGGTAGGGGGAGAGACCCAGTACTTC. Its translation is CASSLDGGVGGETQYF.